These 3 T cell receptor beta chains were sequenced from one sample in a study of cytomegalovirus exposure and HLA in healthy donors. The protocol was immunoSEQ multiplex PCR, while the TCRdb copy is restricted to in-frame clones and leaves out a portion. The table shows some 250,000 clones, with more than 75% occurring only once. The specimen was PBMCs. The receptors come from a woman aged 25 to 39 in good health and CMV-seropositive.

The chain employs TRBV7-6 and TRBJ2-7, with 13 positions matching TRBD2. Germline V CDR1 and CDR2: SGHVS, FNYEAQ. The CDR3 consists of 18 residues. After removal of 1 base from V and 7 bases from J, the junction contained 13 bases not matched to a gene. CDR3 bases: TGTGCCAGCAGCTTAGGAACAGGGGGGCGGACTAGCGGGAGAGAGCAGTACTTC. Its translation: CASSLGTGGRTSGREQYF.

This chain uses TRBV28 with TRBJ1-1; D ambiguous. The CDR3 is 13 amino acids. Trimming removed 2 bases from V and 6 bases from J, with 10 bases in between. CDR1 is MDHEN, CDR2 SYDVKM, per germline. CDR3 nucleotides: TGTGCCAGCAGTTTAGGGCAGCTTCCTGAAGCTTTCTTT. Encoded protein: CASSLGQLPEAFF.

This clone appeared a single time. This rearrangement joins TRBV19 to TRBJ1-1; 9 positions agree with TRBD1. The CDR3 spans 14 residues. Per germline, CDR1 LNHDA and CDR2 SQIVND (reference sequence). J lost 7 bases, V lost 4 bases, and 7 bases had no gene match. Written as DNA, the CDR3 is TGTGCCAGTAGTAGGGACAGGGATTCAGGTGAAGCTTTCTTT. Translating it yields CASSRDRDSGEAFF.